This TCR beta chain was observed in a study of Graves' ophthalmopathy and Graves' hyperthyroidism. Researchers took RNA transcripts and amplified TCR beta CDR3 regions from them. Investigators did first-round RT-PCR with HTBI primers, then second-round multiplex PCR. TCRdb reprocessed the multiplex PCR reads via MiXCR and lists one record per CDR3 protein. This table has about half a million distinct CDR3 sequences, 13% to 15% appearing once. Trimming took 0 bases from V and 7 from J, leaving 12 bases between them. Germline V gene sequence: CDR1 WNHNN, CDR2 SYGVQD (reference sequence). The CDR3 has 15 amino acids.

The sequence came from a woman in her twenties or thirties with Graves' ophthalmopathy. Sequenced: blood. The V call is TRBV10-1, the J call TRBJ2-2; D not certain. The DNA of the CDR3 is TGCGCCAGCAGTGAGTCGTCGGGTAGCCTCGGGGAGCTGTTTTTT. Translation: CASSESSGSLGELFF.